The 23 T cell receptor beta chains listed next were all sequenced from one sample in a study of cytomegalovirus exposure and HLA in healthy donors. This PCR relied on a set of 60 Vbeta primers and 13 Jbeta primers. Produced via immunoSEQ multiplex PCR; TCRdb's table is partial and in-frame only. The data show under 150,000 clones, with around 70% seen just once and 2.9% held by the top ten. The material sequenced was PBMCs. These receptors originate from a human donor in good health.

This chain connects TRBV5-4 to TRBJ2-3; possibly TRBD2 for D (7 bases). The length of the CDR3 is 14 residues. The germline V gene has CDR1 SGHNT and CDR2 YYREEE (reference sequence). Trimming stripped 7 bases from V and 6 bases from J, with 18 bases between. This CDR3 reads CASGGRGTGDTQYF. CDR3 nucleotide sequence: TGTGCCAGCGGGGGGCGGGGGACCGGTGATACGCAGTATTTT.

The V call is TRBV2, the J call TRBJ1-4; D gene ambiguous. The germline gives CDR1 SNHLY, CDR2 FYNNEI. The CDR3 contains 17 residues. V was clipped by 5 bases and J by 0 bases, with 16 bases between them. The CDR3: CASSPGRRFATNEKLFF. The CDR3 DNA sequence: TGTGCCAGCAGTCCAGGCCGGAGGTTTGCAACTAATGAAAAACTGTTTTTT. Together with reference TRBV2 and TRBJ1-4, the CDR3 gives the full variable domain: EPEVTQTPSHQVTQMGQEVILRCVPISNHLYFYWYRQILGQKVEFLVSFYNNEISEKSEIFDDQFSVERPDGSNFTLKIRSTKLEDSAMYFCASSPGRRFATNEKLFFGSGTQLSVL.

The chain recombines TRBV4-1 with TRBJ1-4, with TRBD1 matching over 10 bases. Germline CDR1 reads MGHRA; CDR2 reads YSYEKL. This CDR3 has 18 amino acids. The junction had 10 bases not matched to a gene; V was cut back by 1 base and J by 5 bases. This CDR3 is CASSQAGLGQGMNEKLFF. The CDR3 region has the DNA TGCGCCAGCAGCCAAGCAGGCCTGGGACAGGGGATGAATGAAAAACTGTTTTTT.

V usage is TRBV30 and J usage is TRBJ1-6; 7 bases map to TRBD1. Germline CDR1 and CDR2: GTSNPN and SVGIG (reference sequence). CDR3 length: 12 residues. J lost 11 bases, V lost 5 bases, and 6 bases had no gene match. The CDR3 here is CAWGDSRTPLHF. For the CDR3, the DNA is TGTGCCTGGGGGGACAGTAGAACACCCCTCCACTTT. Complete variable domain (other parts from reference TRBV30 and TRBJ1-6): SQTIHQWPATLVQPVGSPLSLECTVEGTSNPNLYWYRQAAGRGLQLLFYSVGIGQISSEVPQNLSASRPQDRQFILSSKKLLLSDSGFYLCAWGDSRTPLHFGNGTRLTVT.

The rearrangement uses TRBV6-1 and TRBJ1-6; perhaps TRBD1 as D (5 bases). CDR3 length: 15 amino acids. V gave up 6 bases and J gave up 8 bases, with 17 bases separating them. CDR1 is MNHNS, CDR2 SASEGT, per germline. CDR3 nucleotides: TGTGCCAGCAGACCTGGGGCAGGTCCGGATTCACCCCTCCACTTT. The encoded protein is CASRPGAGPDSPLHF.

The chain carries TRBV19 and TRBJ1-3, with D uncertain. The germline CDR1 and CDR2 sequences are LNHDA and SQIVND (reference sequence). CDR3 size: 16 residues. Trimming pared 3 bases from V and 0 bases from J, leaving 12 bases between. The CDR3, as DNA: TGTGCCAGTAGTATGGAGTACTGGAACTCTGGAAACACCATATATTTT. Translating it yields CASSMEYWNSGNTIYF.

The chain has TRBV9 and TRBJ2-7; 14 nucleotides line up with TRBD2. Germline V gene data show CDR1 as SGDLS and CDR2 as YYNGEE. The length of the CDR3 is 15 residues. Losses at the gene ends were 4 bases for V and 7 bases for J; bases not matched to a gene: 7. As DNA, the CDR3 is TGTGCCAGCAGCCTCCAGGGACTAGCGGGGGAGGAGCAGTACTTC. As protein: CASSLQGLAGEEQYF.

This clone was seen only once. V usage is TRBV6-6 and J usage is TRBJ2-1; 11 bases are a match to TRBD2. The J segment lost 7 bases and the V segment lost 7 bases, leaving 9 bases of the junction unmatched. This CDR3 spans 15 amino acids. Per the germline V gene, CDR1 is MNHNY and CDR2 is SVGAGI (reference sequence). CDR3 residues: CASTSGSGGANEQFF. CDR3 in DNA: TGTGCCAGCACTTCAGGTAGCGGGGGGGCGAATGAGCAGTTCTTC.

The chain links TRBV19 to TRBJ2-5; 9 nucleotides agree with TRBD1. Germline V CDR1 and CDR2: LNHDA, SQIVND (reference sequence). CDR3 length: 16 amino acids. The trim removed 5 bases at V and 0 bases at J, leaving 7 bases unmatched. The CDR3 DNA reads as TGTGCCAGTAGTGCTCTCGACAGGGGGTACCAAGAGACCCAGTACTTC. Translating gives CASSALDRGYQETQYF.

This clone has a handful of counts. V is TRBV21-1 and J is TRBJ1-5; the listed D gene, TRBD1, was not tested against the DNA. TRBV21-1 is reported as a pseudogene. This CDR3 contains 19 residues. The DNA of the CDR3 is TGTGCCAGCAGTACGCTACTGGGACAGAGAGGTTATGGCAATCAGCCCCAGCATTTT. This sequence encodes CASSTLLGQRGYGNQPQHF.

The genes are TRBV28 and TRBJ2-7, with 10 bases lining up with TRBD2. Germline V gives CDR1 MDHEN, CDR2 SYDVKM. The CDR3 is 14 amino acids. V lost 6 bases, J lost 3 bases, and 5 bases stayed unmatched. CDR3 nucleotide sequence: TGTGCCAGCAGCCTACCTAGCGGGGGCTACGAGCAGTACTTC. Its translation is CASSLPSGGYEQYF.

The V call is TRBV19, the J call TRBJ1-1; 8 bases are shared with TRBD1. CDR3 length: 15 residues. V was clipped by 0 bases and J by 5 bases; unmatched bases: 5. Germline V gives CDR1 LNHDA, CDR2 SQIVND (reference sequence). The CDR3 loop is CASSIDDTGGTEAFF. The CDR3 bases are TGTGCCAGTAGTATAGATGATACAGGGGGGACTGAAGCTTTCTTT. The whole variable domain, remainder taken from reference TRBV19 and TRBJ1-1, is DGGITQSPKYLFRKEGQNVTLSCEQNLNHDAMYWYRQDPGQGLRLIYYSQIVNDFQKGDIAEGYSVSREKKESFPLTVTSAQKNPTAFYLCASSIDDTGGTEAFFGQGTRLTVV.

The CDR3 region is CASRYHTGPSGANVLTF. The CDR3 coding sequence is TGTGCCAGCCGCTACCATACAGGACCCTCTGGGGCCAACGTCCTGACTTTC. J is TRBJ2-6 and V is TRBV27; possibly TRBD1 for D (5 bases). Germline-derived CDR1 and CDR2 are MNHEY and SMNVEV (reference sequence). V dropped 8 bases and J dropped 0 bases, with 17 bases sitting between them. CDR3 size: 17 residues.

This clone has a handful of counts. The chain uses TRBV15 and TRBJ2-5, with D possibly TRBD1 on 6 matching bases. V was pared by 5 bases and J by 5 bases, with 12 bases between. CDR3 length: 13 amino acids. The germline V gene has CDR1 LNHNV and CDR2 YYDKDF (reference sequence). The CDR3 coding sequence is TGTGCCACCAGCCTTATGGGGGCCGAGACCCAGTACTTC. Translating it yields CATSLMGAETQYF.

The CDR3 reads CASSKGDWEGGTQYF. The CDR3 region has the DNA TGTGCCAGCAGCAAAGGGGACTGGGAGGGAGGTACGCAGTATTTT. This sequence joins TRBV7-2 and TRBJ2-3; 7 bases are a match to TRBD2. The germline gives CDR1 SGHTA, CDR2 FQGNSA. There are 15 residues in the CDR3. Trimming cost V 5 bases and J 8 bases; bases outside gene matches: 13.

The chain joins TRBV19 to TRBJ2-1; TRBD2 agrees at 11 bases. Germline V CDR1 and CDR2: LNHDA, SQIVND (reference sequence). The CDR3 has 15 residues. V shed 4 bases and J 4 bases; nucleotides not matched to a gene: 3. The CDR3 bases are TGTGCCAGTAGTAATAGCGGGAGGGGATACAATGAGCAGTTCTTC. Translated, it gives CASSNSGRGYNEQFF. The whole variable domain, filled in from reference TRBV19 and TRBJ2-1, reads DGGITQSPKYLFRKEGQNVTLSCEQNLNHDAMYWYRQDPGQGLRLIYYSQIVNDFQKGDIAEGYSVSREKKESFPLTVTSAQKNPTAFYLCASSNSGRGYNEQFFGPGTRLTVL.

The chain joins TRBV7-8 to TRBJ1-6; 10 bases fit TRBD1. The CDR3 length is 16 residues. Germline assignment: CDR1 SGHVS and CDR2 FQNEAQ. V shed 0 bases and J 11 bases; nucleotides not matched to a gene: 7. The CDR3 DNA reads TGTGCCAGCAGCTTAGCCCCGGGACAGGGGTTGACACCCCTCCACTTT. It codes for CASSLAPGQGLTPLHF.

The chain recombines TRBV28 with TRBJ2-3; perhaps TRBD2 as D (6 bases). CDR1 and CDR2 from the germline V gene are MDHEN and SYDVKM. This CDR3 spans 13 amino acids. The V end lost 6 bases, the J end lost 4 bases, and 11 bases lay between the germline ends. Here the CDR3 DNA reads TGTGCCAGCAGCGGGAGAACCCCAGATACGCAGTATTTT. As protein: CASSGRTPDTQYF.

The gene calls are TRBV7-2 and TRBJ2-7; the match to TRBD1 covers 8 bases. V was clipped by 2 bases and J by 10 bases; unmatched bases: 13. The CDR3 consists of 15 residues. From germline, CDR1 is SGHTA and CDR2 FQGNSA. This chain's CDR3 is CASSLISGQGILQYF. The CDR3 DNA is TGTGCCAGCAGCTTAATCTCCGGACAGGGAATCCTTCAGTACTTC.

The rearrangement joins TRBV21-1 to TRBJ1-5; the D call TRBD1 from the table was never checked on the DNA. TRBV21-1 is assigned pseudogene status. The CDR3 contains 18 residues. This CDR3 reads CASSNYSMGQYSNQPQHF. The DNA for the CDR3 is TGTGCCAGCAGCAATTATAGTATGGGACAGTATAGCAATCAGCCCCAGCATTTT.

V and J are TRBV4-3 and TRBJ2-7, with 13 positions matching TRBD2. CDR3 length equals 16 residues. Germline V gene data show CDR1 as LGHNA and CDR2 as YSLEER. V shed 4 bases, J shed 1 base, and the junction held 4 bases outside the gene matches. The CDR3 sequence is CASSPRTSGGSYEQYF. CDR3 in DNA: TGCGCCAGCAGCCCGCGGACTAGCGGGGGTTCCTACGAGCAGTACTTC.

This clone was seen a single time. V gene TRBV30 combines with J gene TRBJ2-2; TRBD2 matches at 13 bases. V was pared by 3 bases and J by 5 bases, with 9 bases of the junction left unmatched. The CDR3 extends over 17 amino acids. CDR1 and CDR2 (germline): GTSNPN, SVGIG (reference sequence). For the CDR3, the DNA is TGTGCCTGGAGGGAAACTAGCGGGGGGGCTTTAACCGGGGAGCTGTTTTTT. Protein product: CAWRETSGGALTGELFF. Supplemented by reference TRBV30 and TRBJ2-2, the full variable domain reads SQTIHQWPATLVQPVGSPLSLECTVEGTSNPNLYWYRQAAGRGLQLLFYSVGIGQISSEVPQNLSASRPQDRQFILSSKKLLLSDSGFYLCAWRETSGGALTGELFFGEGSRLTVL.

This chain connects TRBV6-5 to TRBJ1-2; 7 bases fit TRBD1. CDR1 MNHEY and CDR2 SVGAGI come from the germline V gene. Trimming took 0 bases from V and 6 from J; bases not matched to a gene: 4. CDR3 length: 14 amino acids. CDR3 residues: CASSYSTRGNGYTF. Here the CDR3 DNA reads TGTGCCAGCAGTTACTCGACCAGGGGGAATGGCTACACCTTC.